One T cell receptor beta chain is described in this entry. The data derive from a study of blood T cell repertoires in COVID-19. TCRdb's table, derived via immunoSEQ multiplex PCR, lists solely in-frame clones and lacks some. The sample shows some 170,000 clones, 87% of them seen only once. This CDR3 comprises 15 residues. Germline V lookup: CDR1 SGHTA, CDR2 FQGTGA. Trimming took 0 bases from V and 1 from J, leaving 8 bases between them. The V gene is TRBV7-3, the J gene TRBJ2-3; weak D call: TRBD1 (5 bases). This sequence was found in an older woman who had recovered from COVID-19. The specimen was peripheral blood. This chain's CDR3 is CASSLTLQGTDTQYF. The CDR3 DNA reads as TGTGCCAGCAGCTTAACGTTACAGGGCACAGATACGCAGTATTTT.